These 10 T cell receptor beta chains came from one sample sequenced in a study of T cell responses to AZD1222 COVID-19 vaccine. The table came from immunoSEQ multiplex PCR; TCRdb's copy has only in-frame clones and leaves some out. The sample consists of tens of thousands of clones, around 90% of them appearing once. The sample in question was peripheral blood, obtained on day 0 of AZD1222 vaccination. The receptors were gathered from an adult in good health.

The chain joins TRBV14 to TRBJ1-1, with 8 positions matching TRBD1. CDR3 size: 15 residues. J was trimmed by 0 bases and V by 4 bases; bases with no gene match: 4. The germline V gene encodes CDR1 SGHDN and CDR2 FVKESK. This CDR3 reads CASSRGGQVNTEAFF. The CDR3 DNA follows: TGTGCCAGCAGCCGAGGGGGACAGGTGAACACTGAAGCTTTCTTT.

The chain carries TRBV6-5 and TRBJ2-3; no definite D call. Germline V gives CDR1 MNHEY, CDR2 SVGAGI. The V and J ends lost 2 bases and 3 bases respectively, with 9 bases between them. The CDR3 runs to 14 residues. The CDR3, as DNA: TGTGCCAGCAGTTACGCCATTGGGACAGATACGCAGTATTTT. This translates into CASSYAIGTDTQYF.

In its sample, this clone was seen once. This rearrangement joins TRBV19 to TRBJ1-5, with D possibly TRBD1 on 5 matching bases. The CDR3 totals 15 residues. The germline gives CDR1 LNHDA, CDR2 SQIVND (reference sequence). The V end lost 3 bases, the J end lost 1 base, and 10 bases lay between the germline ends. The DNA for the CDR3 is TGTGCCAGTAGTATGAGGGGCCTAAGCAATCAGCCCCAGCATTTT. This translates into CASSMRGLSNQPQHF.

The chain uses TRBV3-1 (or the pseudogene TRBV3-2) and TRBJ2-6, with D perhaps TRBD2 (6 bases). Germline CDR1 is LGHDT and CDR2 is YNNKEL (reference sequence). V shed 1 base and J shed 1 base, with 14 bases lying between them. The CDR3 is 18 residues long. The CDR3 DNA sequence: TGTGCCAGCAGCCAAGGCCGGTCCCGGGGGTCTGGGGCCAACGTCCTGACTTTC. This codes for CASSQGRSRGSGANVLTF.

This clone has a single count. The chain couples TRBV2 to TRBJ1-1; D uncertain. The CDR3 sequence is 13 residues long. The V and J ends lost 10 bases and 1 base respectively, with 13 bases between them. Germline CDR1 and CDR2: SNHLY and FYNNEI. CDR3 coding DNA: TGTGCCACCTGTCCCGCGGAGAACACTGAAGCTTTCTTT. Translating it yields CATCPAENTEAFF.

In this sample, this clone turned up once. CDR3 DNA sequence: TGCAGCGTTGGTTCGGGACAGCGACATGGCTACACCTTC. Translation: CSVGSGQRHGYTF. The genes are TRBV29-1 and TRBJ1-2; 7 nucleotides agree with TRBD1. CDR1 and CDR2 (germline): SQVTM, ANQGSEA. Trimming at V came to 4 bases and at J to 6 bases, leaving 8 bases not matched to a gene. The CDR3 is 13 amino acids.

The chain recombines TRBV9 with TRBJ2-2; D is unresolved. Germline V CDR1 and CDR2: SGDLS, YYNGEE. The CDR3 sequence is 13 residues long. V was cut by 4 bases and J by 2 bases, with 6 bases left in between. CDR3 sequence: CASSPLNTGELFF. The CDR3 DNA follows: TGTGCCAGCAGCCCTTTAAACACCGGGGAGCTGTTTTTT. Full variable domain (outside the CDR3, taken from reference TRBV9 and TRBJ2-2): DSGVTQTPKHLITATGQRVTLRCSPRSGDLSVYWYQQSLDQGLQFLIQYYNGEERAKGNILERFSAQQFPDLHSELNLSSLELGDSALYFCASSPLNTGELFFGEGSRLTVL.

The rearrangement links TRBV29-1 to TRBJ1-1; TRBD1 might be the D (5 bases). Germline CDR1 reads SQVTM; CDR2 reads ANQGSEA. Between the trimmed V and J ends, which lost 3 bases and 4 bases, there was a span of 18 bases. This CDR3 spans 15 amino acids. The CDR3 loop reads CSVEGGLGIRTEAFF. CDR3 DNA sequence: TGCAGCGTTGAGGGGGGACTCGGTATTCGCACTGAAGCTTTCTTT.

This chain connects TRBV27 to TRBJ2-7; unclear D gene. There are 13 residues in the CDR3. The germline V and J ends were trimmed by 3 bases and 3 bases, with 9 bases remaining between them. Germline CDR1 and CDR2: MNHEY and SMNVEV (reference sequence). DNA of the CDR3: TGTGCCAGCAGTTTCTCCCAGCGCTACGAGCAGTACTTC. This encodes CASSFSQRYEQYF.

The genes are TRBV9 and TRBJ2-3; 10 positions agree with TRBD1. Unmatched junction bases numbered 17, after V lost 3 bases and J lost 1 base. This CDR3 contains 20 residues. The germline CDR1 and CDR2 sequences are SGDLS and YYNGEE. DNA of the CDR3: TGTGCCAGCAGCGGGGACAGGGGTGTCCGTACACTTTGGCGCACAGATACGCAGTATTTT. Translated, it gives CASSGDRGVRTLWRTDTQYF.